This T cell receptor (beta chain) was recorded in a study of beta chain features in type 1 diabetes. Of the isolated RNA, all was reverse transcribed, and so the sequenced material was expressed TCRB transcripts. The data were produced by immunoSEQ multiplex PCR, yet TCRdb's version contains in-frame clones alone and is incomplete. The data show 860,000 or so clones, with about a sixth seen just once and 0.023% held by the top ten. Whole-study results and caveats: Type 1 diabetes patients showed fewer insertions and more deletions at VDJ junctions. For cells with high TCR expression, cDNA sequencing could yield over-representation. There was a moderate but significant shortening of TCRB CDR3s in all four CD4+ subsets of Type 1 diabetes patients.

Only a few counts were recorded for this clone. Its antigen is unidentified. The sample carries other DNA sequences with the same CDR3. Germline V gene sequence: CDR1 LNHDA, CDR2 SQIVND (reference sequence). The V and J ends lost 2 bases and 3 bases respectively, with 7 bases between them. CDR3 length equals 13 residues. The chain carries TRBV19 and TRBJ1-1; D is possibly TRBD1 (5 bases). This TCR derives from a woman aged 18 to 35 in good health. Sequencing was performed on naive CD4+ T cells from blood. The CDR3 bases are TGTGCCAGTAGTATATCCAGGGACACTGAAGCTTTCTTT. Encoded protein: CASSISRDTEAFF.